Listed here are 32 T cell receptor beta chains from one sample, sequenced in a study of blood T cell repertoires in COVID-19. The assay was immunoSEQ multiplex PCR, and TCRdb's table has in-frame clones only and misses some. The table includes 70,000 to 75,000 clones, roughly four fifths detected once. Material for sequencing was peripheral blood. These TCRs come from a woman aged 55 to 70 with acute or convalescent COVID-19.

This chain uses TRBV1 with TRBJ2-3; the table calls TRBD1, which could not be checked here. TRBV1 is listed as a pseudogene. The CDR3 spans 16 residues. CDR3 sequence reads: CTSSHEGDRNTDTQYF. In nucleotides, the CDR3 is TGCACCAGCAGCCACGAGGGGGACCGGAACACAGATACGCAGTATTTT.

This clone was seen once. This rearrangement joins TRBV25-1 to TRBJ1-2; TRBD1 matches at 9 bases. The CDR3 totals 14 residues. V lost 3 bases to trimming and J lost 5 bases; unmatched junction nucleotides: 4. Germline V gives CDR1 MGHDK, CDR2 SYGVNS. The CDR3 loop is CASSETGTGYGYTF. The CDR3 DNA sequence: TGTGCCAGCAGTGAGACCGGGACAGGGTATGGCTACACCTTC.

The rearrangement links TRBV6-5 to TRBJ1-5; possibly TRBD1 for D (6 bases). CDR1 and CDR2 from the germline V gene are MNHEY and SVGAGI. The CDR3 has 15 residues. V gave up 0 bases and J gave up 4 bases, with 10 bases separating them. The CDR3 protein is CASSYSKGGNQPQHF. CDR3 nucleotide sequence: TGTGCCAGCAGTTACTCGAAAGGGGGAAATCAGCCCCAGCATTTT.

The chain employs TRBV6-5 and TRBJ1-5; weak D call: TRBD1 (6 bases). The germline V gene encodes CDR1 MNHEY and CDR2 SVGAGI. Trimming removed 4 bases from V and 3 bases from J, with 16 bases in between. This CDR3 spans 16 amino acids. In nucleotides, the CDR3 is TGTGCCAGCAGTTCAAGGGGGAAGTTGGCCAATCAGCCCCAGCATTTT. Translated, it gives CASSSRGKLANQPQHF.

This clone occurred a few times. The rearrangement links TRBV28 to TRBJ1-1; 8 bases are a match to TRBD1. Looked up from germline, CDR1 is MDHEN and CDR2 is SYDVKM. The CDR3 runs to 17 residues. The V segment lost 5 bases and the J segment 3 bases; nucleotides outside the gene matches: 14. Written as DNA, the CDR3 is TGTGCCAGCAGTCCGGGACAGGTTTATGGAGGGGACACTGAAGCTTTCTTT. Translating it yields CASSPGQVYGGDTEAFF.

The chain joins TRBV30 to TRBJ1-2; weak D call: TRBD1 (5 bases). The V gene lost 0 bases and the J gene lost 3 bases, with 14 bases spanning the gap. The CDR3 runs 15 residues. The V gene's germline CDR1 is GTSNPN and CDR2 SVGIG (reference sequence). CDR3 loop: CAWSVPAGIHYGYTF. The CDR3 DNA follows: TGTGCCTGGAGTGTACCGGCAGGGATACACTATGGCTACACCTTC.

The chain has TRBV9 and TRBJ2-1; 11 nucleotides agree with TRBD2. With 3 bases clipped from V and 13 bases from J, the junction kept 9 bases outside the gene matches. The germline gives CDR1 SGDLS, CDR2 YYNGEE. CDR3 length equals 14 residues. In nucleotides, the CDR3 is TGTGCCAGCAGCGCCCAAAACCTAGCGGGAGGCCAGTTCTTC. It yields the protein CASSAQNLAGGQFF.

CDR3 amino acids: CASSPQGKFETQYF. For the CDR3, the DNA is TGTGCCAGCTCACCACAGGGGAAGTTTGAGACCCAGTACTTC. V usage is TRBV18 and J usage is TRBJ2-5, with TRBD1 as a possible D gene (5 bases). The CDR3 extends over 14 amino acids. CDR1 is KGHSH, CDR2 LQKENI, per germline. The V gene lost 1 base and the J gene lost 5 bases, with 11 bases spanning the gap.

CDR3 in amino acids: CASSRTSRNEQFF. For the CDR3, the DNA is TGTGCCAGCAGCCGGACTAGCCGCAATGAGCAGTTCTTC. The chain employs TRBV3-1 (or the pseudogene TRBV3-2) and TRBJ2-1, with 8 bases lining up with TRBD2. Germline loops: CDR1 LGHDT, CDR2 YNNKEL (reference sequence). The CDR3 has 13 residues. Losses at the gene ends were 4 bases for V and 6 bases for J; bases not matched to a gene: 2.

This chain uses TRBV9 with TRBJ2-3; 7 bases are a match to TRBD1. Per germline, CDR1 SGDLS and CDR2 YYNGEE. The CDR3 contains 15 residues. V lost 1 base and J lost 1; bases outside the gene matches: 3. The CDR3 DNA is TGTGCCAGCAGCGTAAAGACAGGGCGCACAGATACGCAGTATTTT. Translation: CASSVKTGRTDTQYF.

V gene TRBV9 combines with J gene TRBJ2-1; 10 nucleotides match TRBD2. V lost 2 bases to trimming and J lost 8 bases; unmatched junction nucleotides: 4. The germline CDR1 and CDR2 sequences are SGDLS and YYNGEE. The CDR3 consists of 14 residues. DNA for the CDR3: TGTGCCAGCAGCGTGGCTAGCGGGAGCGATGAGCAGTTCTTC. This translates into CASSVASGSDEQFF.

V and J are TRBV10-1 and TRBJ2-2, with D possibly matching TRBD2 (5 bases). The CDR3 has 15 amino acids. CDR1 is WNHNN, CDR2 SYGVQD, per germline (reference sequence). The ends were cut back, 3 bases at V and 4 bases at J, with 12 bases in the middle. CDR3 coding DNA: TGCGCCAGCAGTGAAACTTCGGACTTCACCGGGGAGCTGTTTTTT. It is translated as CASSETSDFTGELFF.

The chain uses TRBV6-5 and TRBJ2-7, with 7 bases matching TRBD1. Germline V gene data show CDR1 as MNHEY and CDR2 as SVGAGI. The CDR3 has 12 amino acids. V was pared by 6 bases and J by 3 bases, with 2 bases of the junction left unmatched. CDR3 sequence reads: CASRQGDYEQYF. As DNA, the CDR3 is TGTGCCAGCAGGCAGGGGGACTACGAGCAGTACTTC.

V and J are TRBV28 and TRBJ2-1; 10 nucleotides match TRBD2. The CDR3 is 12 amino acids. The germline V gene encodes CDR1 MDHEN and CDR2 SYDVKM. The CDR3: CGSGGSYNEQFF. The CDR3 nucleotides are TGTGGTAGCGGGGGGTCGTACAATGAGCAGTTCTTC.

The chain recombines TRBV5-4 with TRBJ1-6, with 12 bases aligning to TRBD1. Germline V CDR1 and CDR2: SGHNT, YYREEE (reference sequence). V was pared by 0 bases and J by 7 bases, with 5 bases of the junction left unmatched. The CDR3 runs to 17 residues. For the CDR3, the DNA is TGTGCCAGCAGCTTGGGGCGGGGACAGGGGGCGAATTCACCCCTCCACTTT. Its translation is CASSLGRGQGANSPLHF.

The table lists this clone with a count of one. V and J are TRBV6-5 and TRBJ2-6; D ambiguous. This CDR3 has 15 amino acids. Deletions cut 7 bases from V and 1 base from J, with 11 bases between. From germline, CDR1 is MNHEY and CDR2 SVGAGI. The CDR3 nucleotides are TGTGCCAGCAACTCCGAGCTATCTGGGGCCAACGTCCTGACTTTC. As protein: CASNSELSGANVLTF.

This clone was counted once. The J gene is TRBJ1-1, the V gene TRBV9; no clear D. Trimming stripped 5 bases from V and 0 bases from J, with 14 bases between. The CDR3 extends over 15 amino acids. Germline CDR1 SGDLS, CDR2 YYNGEE. This chain's CDR3 is CASRIGRSMNTEAFF. The CDR3 region has the DNA TGTGCCAGCAGGATAGGTAGGAGTATGAACACTGAAGCTTTCTTT. Combining the CDR3 with reference TRBV9 and TRBJ1-1 gives the whole variable domain DSGVTQTPKHLITATGQRVTLRCSPRSGDLSVYWYQQSLDQGLQFLIQYYNGEERAKGNILERFSAQQFPDLHSELNLSSLELGDSALYFCASRIGRSMNTEAFFGQGTRLTVV.

The chain is built from TRBV3-1 (or the pseudogene TRBV3-2) and TRBJ2-3; 8 bases map to TRBD2. V was clipped by 2 bases and J by 4 bases; unmatched bases: 5. Germline V CDR1 and CDR2: LGHDT, YNNKEL (reference sequence). The CDR3 consists of 15 residues. CDR3 in amino acids: CASSQYGGASDTQYF. The CDR3 region has the DNA TGTGCCAGCAGCCAATACGGGGGGGCTTCAGATACGCAGTATTTT.

The V call is TRBV6-5, the J call TRBJ2-1; the D gene is possibly TRBD2 (5 bases). The germline V gene encodes CDR1 MNHEY and CDR2 SVGAGI. The CDR3 totals 15 residues. Trimming shortened V by 4 bases and J by 0 bases, and 10 bases separated the two germline ends. CDR3 bases: TGTGCCAGCAGTTTAGCGTTGAGCTCCTACAATGAGCAGTTCTTC. Protein: CASSLALSSYNEQFF.

The rearrangement uses TRBV7-2 and TRBJ2-7; 11 bases line up with TRBD2. The CDR3 has 14 amino acids. The junction had 4 bases not matched to a gene; V was cut back by 5 bases and J by 4 bases. Germline V CDR1 and CDR2: SGHTA, FQGNSA. The CDR3 DNA reads TGTGCCAGCAGCCCGGGACTAGCGGTATACGAGCAGTACTTC. Amino acids: CASSPGLAVYEQYF.

This clone was observed once. The V gene is TRBV30, the J gene TRBJ2-7, with D tentatively TRBD1 (6 bases). CDR1 is GTSNPN, CDR2 SVGIG, per germline (reference sequence). The V end lost 0 bases, the J end lost 3 bases, and 12 bases lay between the germline ends. This CDR3 contains 14 residues. The CDR3 is CAWSVQGWGYEQYF. CDR3 in DNA: TGTGCCTGGAGTGTACAGGGTTGGGGCTACGAGCAGTACTTC.

The chain uses TRBV11-2 and TRBJ2-3; D might be TRBD1 (6 bases). From germline, CDR1 is SGHAT and CDR2 FQNNGV. The CDR3 is 15 amino acids. V was cut by 1 base and J by 3 bases, with 11 bases left in between. For the CDR3, the DNA is TGTGCCAGCAGCTTAGTTAGGGGGTGGACAGATACGCAGTATTTT. Translating it yields CASSLVRGWTDTQYF.

The chain links TRBV27 to TRBJ1-2; 10 bases agree with TRBD1. V dropped 4 bases and J dropped 6; count of bases not matched to a gene: 11. Germline V gives CDR1 MNHEY, CDR2 SMNVEV (reference sequence). This CDR3 is built from 16 residues. This CDR3 reads CASSSYTGTGENGYTF. CDR3 nucleotides: TGTGCCAGCAGTTCGTATACCGGGACAGGGGAAAATGGCTACACCTTC.

This chain links TRBV7-9 with TRBJ1-4; 10 nucleotides match TRBD1. J was trimmed by 8 bases and V by 1 base; bases with no gene match: 7. CDR1 and CDR2 (germline): SEHNR, FQNEAQ (reference sequence). There are 16 residues in the CDR3. In DNA, the CDR3 is TGTGCCAGCAGCTTAGTCTTCGGGACAGGGGTCGAAAAACTGTTTTTT. This translates into CASSLVFGTGVEKLFF.

This clone was detected only once. This chain links TRBV10-3 with TRBJ2-7, with D tentatively TRBD1 (5 bases). The CDR3 runs 16 residues. Looked up from germline, CDR1 is ENHRY and CDR2 is SYGVKD. V lost 0 bases and J 0 bases, leaving 12 bases between the germline ends. The CDR3 reads CAISESGQVSSYEQYF. CDR3 nucleotide sequence: TGTGCCATCAGTGAGTCGGGGCAGGTGAGCTCCTACGAGCAGTACTTC.

The chain uses TRBV6-5 and TRBJ1-1; D unclear. Trimming stripped 8 bases from V and 10 bases from J, with 14 bases between. Germline CDR1 and CDR2: MNHEY and SVGAGI. This CDR3 is 11 amino acids long. The CDR3 loop is CASGGVSGAFF. The CDR3, as DNA: TGTGCCAGCGGCGGGGTATCGGGAGCTTTCTTT.

This clone was recorded once. The gene calls are TRBV11-2 and TRBJ1-2; unclear D gene. The V gene's germline CDR1 is SGHAT and CDR2 FQNNGV. V gave up 0 bases and J gave up 3 bases, with 17 bases separating them. The CDR3 extends over 17 amino acids. The CDR3 nucleotides are TGTGCCAGCAGCTTAGATTTCGTCCTACGGTTAGACTATGGCTACACCTTC. It codes for CASSLDFVLRLDYGYTF.

The chain is built from TRBV5-1 and TRBJ1-1, with D perhaps TRBD1 (5 bases). Germline V CDR1 and CDR2: SGHRS, YFSETQ. The V gene lost 2 bases and the J gene lost 3 bases, with 8 bases spanning the gap. The CDR3 has 13 amino acids. CDR3: CASSFGHDTEAFF. The CDR3, as DNA: TGCGCCAGCAGCTTCGGACACGACACTGAAGCTTTCTTT.

V is TRBV5-1 and J is TRBJ2-7; 10 positions agree with TRBD1. The V segment lost 3 bases and the J segment 5 bases; nucleotides outside the gene matches: 8. Per germline, CDR1 SGHRS and CDR2 YFSETQ. The CDR3 contains 15 residues. CDR3 sequence reads: CASSSVTGGRDEQYF. CDR3 DNA sequence: TGCGCCAGCAGCTCCGTGACAGGGGGCCGCGACGAGCAGTACTTC.

This clone appeared a single time. The genes are TRBV24-1 and TRBJ2-3; 7 nucleotides line up with TRBD2. Trimming at V came to 0 bases and at J to 4 bases, leaving 12 bases not matched to a gene. CDR1 is KGHDR, CDR2 SFDVKD, per germline. The CDR3 is 18 amino acids. CDR3 bases: TGTGCCACCAGTGATTTGGGACCCGGCGGGAGAAGTCCAGATACGCAGTATTTT. It is translated as CATSDLGPGGRSPDTQYF.

The chain joins TRBV2 to TRBJ1-1; TRBD1 aligns across 7 bases. Germline CDR1 is SNHLY and CDR2 is FYNNEI. CDR3 length: 10 amino acids. V was clipped by 8 bases and J by 11 bases; unmatched bases: 5. In nucleotides, the CDR3 is TGTGCCAGCCAGGGACAGTCTGCTTTCTTT. Translated: CASQGQSAFF.

This clone appeared a few times. CDR3 in amino acids: CAYSLGTGGGQPQHF. Here the CDR3 DNA reads TGTGCCTACTCGCTAGGGACAGGGGGCGGCCAGCCCCAGCATTTT. The gene calls are TRBV30 and TRBJ1-5; 12 bases are a match to TRBD1. Unmatched junction bases numbered 11, after V lost 7 bases and J lost 7 bases. The CDR3 contains 15 residues. Germline V CDR1 and CDR2: GTSNPN, SVGIG (reference sequence).